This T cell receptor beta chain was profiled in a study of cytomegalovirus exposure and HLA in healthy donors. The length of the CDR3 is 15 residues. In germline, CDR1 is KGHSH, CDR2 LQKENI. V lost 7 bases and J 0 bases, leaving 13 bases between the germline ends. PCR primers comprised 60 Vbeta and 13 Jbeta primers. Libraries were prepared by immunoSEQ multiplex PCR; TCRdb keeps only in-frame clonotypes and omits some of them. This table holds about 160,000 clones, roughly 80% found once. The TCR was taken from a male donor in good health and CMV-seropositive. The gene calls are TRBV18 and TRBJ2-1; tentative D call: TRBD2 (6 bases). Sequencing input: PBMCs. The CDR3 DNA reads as TGTGCCAGCTTCCCGGGGGTCGGCTCCTACAATGAGCAGTTCTTC. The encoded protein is CASFPGVGSYNEQFF. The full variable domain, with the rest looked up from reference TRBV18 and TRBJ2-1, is NAGVMQNPRHLVRRRGQEARLRCSPMKGHSHVYWYRQLPEEGLKFMVYLQKENIIDESGMPKERFSAEFPKEGPSILRIQQVVRGDSAAYFCASFPGVGSYNEQFFGPGTRLTVL.